This T cell receptor beta chain was sequenced during a study of prognosis after radiotherapy for stage I lung cancer. On this clonotype: It may be a read error: a sequence one base away is much more abundant.

Starting from genomic DNA, TCR beta CDR3 was amplified through two-round multiplex PCR. Primers (each specific to one TRBV or TRBJ gene) were used in first-round PCR. TCRdb itself ran the multiplex PCR reads through MiXCR, one entry per CDR3 protein. This sample has more than 15,000 distinct CDR3 sequences, with under 55% found just once. The sequences come from PBMCs, collected before or after stereotactic body radiation therapy (not recorded which). This receptor was identified in a donor over 45 with non-small cell lung cancer.

CDR3 nucleotide sequence: TGTGCCAGCCACGGACTTTCCCACAATGAGCAGTTCTTC. This sequence encodes CASHGLSHNEQFF. The chain uses TRBV7-9 and TRBJ2-1; perhaps TRBD2 as D (5 bases). CDR1 is SEHNR and CDR2 is FQNEAQ in the germline V gene (reference sequence). CDR3 size: 13 residues. V gave up 8 bases and J gave up 5 bases, with 13 bases separating them.